The 5 T cell receptor beta chains presented below share a single source sample, sequenced in a study of blood T cells in healthy people across ages. A second roughly 7 to 12 cycle PCR used barcoded and J-beta primers. TCRdb fed the 5' RACE reads into MiXCR, producing one record per CDR3 protein. The sample yields 1,300,000 or so distinct CDR3 sequences, around 59% seen once. Sequences were obtained from blood. Every receptor here comes from a man aged 18 to 29 in good health.

This clonotype was observed a handful of times. V usage is TRBV27 and J usage is TRBJ2-3; D is possibly TRBD1 (6 bases). The germline gives CDR1 MNHEY, CDR2 SMNVEV (reference sequence). This CDR3 contains 14 residues. V lost 6 bases to trimming and J lost 3 bases, with 13 bases between them. Here the CDR3 DNA reads TGTGCCAGCAGACGACAGGATCCGACAGATACGCAGTATTTT. The encoded protein is CASRRQDPTDTQYF.

This clonotype has a count of ten or more. V is TRBV11-2 and J is TRBJ2-7; D gene uncertain. V was clipped by 1 base and J by 1 base, with 8 bases between them. Germline V gene data show CDR1 as SGHAT and CDR2 as FQNNGV. The CDR3 extends over 14 amino acids. CDR3 sequence reads: CASSLGLGSYEQYF. In nucleotides, the CDR3 is TGTGCCAGCAGCTTAGGTCTGGGGTCCTACGAGCAGTACTTC.

Details on this clonotype: This may come from a read error, since a much larger clone is one base off. This chain links TRBV20-1 with TRBJ2-1; 9 bases are shared with TRBD1. The V gene end was trimmed by 7 bases and the J gene end by 9 bases; junction bases not matched to a gene: 13. Per the germline V gene, CDR1 is DFQATT and CDR2 is SNEGSKA (reference sequence). The CDR3 length is 14 residues. In DNA form, the CDR3 reads TGCAGTGTTGAACAGGGGGCACTACCACCTGAGCAGTTCTTC. It encodes CSVEQGALPPEQFF.

The CDR3, as DNA: TGTGCCAGCAGCGTTGATGGGGGCAATGAAAAACTGTTTTTT. It yields the protein CASSVDGGNEKLFF. V is TRBV9 and J is TRBJ1-4, with D perhaps matching TRBD1 (6 bases). The V and J ends lost 2 bases and 5 bases respectively, with 10 bases between them. The CDR3 extends over 14 amino acids. Germline CDR1 and CDR2: SGDLS and YYNGEE.

V gene TRBV7-6 combines with J gene TRBJ2-7, with 9 bases matching TRBD1. V lost 5 bases to trimming and J lost 2 bases; unmatched junction nucleotides: 7. The CDR3 is 15 amino acids. Germline CDR1 is SGHVS and CDR2 is FNYEAQ. CDR3 region: CASSIRDRDTYEQYF. CDR3 nucleotides: TGTGCCAGCAGCATCCGGGACAGGGATACCTACGAGCAGTACTTC.